This TCR beta chain was captured in a study of long-term antiretroviral therapy in people with HIV. Findings and limits, study-wide: Participants lacked recorded data on ART adherence, viral resistance or therapy changes.

To note about this clone: Its antigen is undetermined.

A v3.0 immunoSEQ assay was performed at survey level. Some clones are missing from TCRdb's copy, which holds only in-frame ones; the method was immunoSEQ multiplex PCR. Here the sample spans around 32,000 clones, more than 80% being singletons. Germline V CDR1 and CDR2: SGHRS, YFSETQ. J was trimmed by 7 bases and V by 4 bases; bases with no gene match: 11. The CDR3 totals 17 residues. Sequencing used unsorted PBMCs, obtained 3.2 years before starting antiretroviral therapy. The chain couples TRBV5-1 to TRBJ2-2; 12 positions match TRBD2. This clonotype was obtained from a man between 45 and 60 years old with HIV. CDR3 bases: TGCGCCAGCAGCCTCTTGACTAGCGGGAGTACGAACGGGGAGCTGTTTTTT. Translation gives CASSLLTSGSTNGELFF. The full variable domain, with the rest looked up from reference TRBV5-1 and TRBJ2-2, is KAGVTQTPRYLIKTRGQQVTLSCSPISGHRSVSWYQQTPGQGLQFLFEYFSETQRNKGNFPGRFSGRQFSNSRSEMNVSTLELGDSALYLCASSLLTSGSTNGELFFGEGSRLTVL.